This T cell receptor beta chain came from a study of blood T cells in healthy people across ages. Sample-barcoded 5' priming and a J-beta primer mix drove a second PCR of 7 to 11 cycles. Each cDNA molecule, via a template-switch adaptor with 12 random nucleotides, was tagged. Each CDR3 protein gets one entry after TCRdb re-called the 5' RACE reads with MiXCR. Of about 800,000 distinct CDR3 sequences in the sample, approximately 25% were seen once. This clonotype appeared a few times. The length of the CDR3 is 12 residues. J lost 4 bases, V lost 6 bases, and 2 bases had no gene match. The data also belong to a second study, concerning T cells of mothers and their children.

The sample comprised blood. This clonotype originated in a boy between 5 and 17 years old in good health. This sequence joins TRBV12-3 or TRBV12-4 and TRBJ2-5; 7 bases fit TRBD1. The CDR3, as DNA: TGTGCCAGCAGGGGACAGTCAGAGACCCAGTACTTC. This gives the protein CASRGQSETQYF.